The 7 T cell receptor beta chains presented below share a single source sample, sequenced in a study of T-cell memory formation after mild COVID-19. TCRdb independently ran MiXCR on the 5' RACE reads; one entry per CDR3 protein. The profile shows 450,000 to 700,000 distinct CDR3 sequences, about 20% of them singletons. Sequencing input: PBMCs or a T cell subset sorted from them (not recorded which). The origin of the receptors is an adult woman who had mild COVID-19 (a few samples of this study predate the infection). Cell type and time point are not known.

The V and J genes are TRBV5-6 and TRBJ1-5, with D perhaps TRBD1 (5 bases). The V and J ends lost 0 bases and 5 bases respectively, with 15 bases between them. This CDR3 is built from 16 residues. Germline V gene data show CDR1 as SGHDT and CDR2 as YYEEEE. The CDR3 protein is CASSLAGRSGDQPQHF. The DNA of the CDR3 is TGTGCCAGCAGCTTGGCGGGACGGAGCGGGGATCAGCCCCAGCATTTT.

A few counts support this clonotype. The chain links TRBV5-5 to TRBJ2-2; a weak D match, TRBD2 (5 bases). The CDR3 loop spans 15 amino acids. Germline CDR1 and CDR2: SGHKS and YYEKEE (reference sequence). Trimming took off 2 bases at V and 3 bases at J, with 11 bases between the two ends. The CDR3 bases are TGTGCCAGCAGCTTTGGAGGTCTCCACACCGGGGAGCTGTTTTTT. Amino acid sequence: CASSFGGLHTGELFF.

The chain recombines TRBV5-6 with TRBJ2-2; TRBD1 agrees at 8 bases. Germline V gene data show CDR1 as SGHDT and CDR2 as YYEEEE. CDR3 length equals 18 residues. V trimming: 0 bases; J trimming: 5 bases; junction bases outside the gene matches: 12. This chain's CDR3 is CASSLASSGTGWTGELFF. The CDR3 nucleotides read TGTGCCAGCAGCTTGGCTTCCTCCGGGACAGGCTGGACCGGGGAGCTGTTTTTT.

This clonotype has more than one count but fewer than ten. This chain connects TRBV9 to TRBJ2-2, with a weak D call TRBD1 (6 bases). V was pared by 4 bases and J by 6 bases, with 19 bases between. The CDR3 runs to 16 residues. Looked up from germline, CDR1 is SGDLS and CDR2 is YYNGEE. CDR3: CASSPMRGSGAGELFF. DNA for the CDR3: TGTGCCAGCAGCCCCATGAGGGGGTCGGGCGCCGGGGAGCTGTTTTTT.

This clonotype was seen at least ten times. The chain recombines TRBV14 with TRBJ2-3; D may be TRBD1 or TRBD2 (5 bases each). The germline V and J ends were trimmed by 1 base and 5 bases, with 13 bases remaining between them. The CDR3 is 15 residues long. CDR1 and CDR2 (germline): SGHDN, FVKESK. The CDR3 DNA is TGTGCCAGCAGCCAAGGAGGGGAGTTTGGAGATACGCAGTATTTT. Protein sequence: CASSQGGEFGDTQYF.

The chain uses TRBV3-1 and TRBJ2-1; D gene unclear. V was shortened by 0 bases and J by 9 bases, with 9 bases between the two germline ends. This CDR3 region has 13 residues. In germline, CDR1 is LGHDT, CDR2 YNNKEL (reference sequence). CDR3: CASSQDSRSEQFF. Written as DNA, the CDR3 is TGTGCCAGCAGCCAAGATTCTCGGAGTGAGCAGTTCTTC.

In its sample, this clonotype was seen a few times. The V and J genes are TRBV6-2 or TRBV6-3 and TRBJ2-7; possible D gene TRBD2, 5 bases. Trimming pared 5 bases from V and 2 bases from J, leaving 10 bases between. The CDR3 extends over 13 amino acids. Germline CDR1 reads MNHEY; CDR2 reads SVGEGT. CDR3 coding DNA: TGTGCCAGCAGTCCAGCGGCAGCCTACGAGCAGTACTTC. Its translation is CASSPAAAYEQYF.